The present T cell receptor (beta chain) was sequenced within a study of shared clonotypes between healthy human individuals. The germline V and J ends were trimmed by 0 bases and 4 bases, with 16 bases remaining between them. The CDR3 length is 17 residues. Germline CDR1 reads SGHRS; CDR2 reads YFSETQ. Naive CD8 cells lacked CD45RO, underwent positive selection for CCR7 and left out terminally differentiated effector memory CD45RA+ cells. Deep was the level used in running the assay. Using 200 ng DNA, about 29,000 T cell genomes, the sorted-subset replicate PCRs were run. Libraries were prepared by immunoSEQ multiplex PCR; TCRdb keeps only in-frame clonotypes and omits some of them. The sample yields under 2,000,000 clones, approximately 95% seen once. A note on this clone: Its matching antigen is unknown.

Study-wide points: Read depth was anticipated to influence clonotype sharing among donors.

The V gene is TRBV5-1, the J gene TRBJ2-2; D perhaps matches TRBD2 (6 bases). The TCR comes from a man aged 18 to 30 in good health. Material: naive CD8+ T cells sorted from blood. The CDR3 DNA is TGCGCCAGCAGCTTGGGCTGGGACGGGGACTTCACCGGGGAGCTGTTTTTT. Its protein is CASSLGWDGDFTGELFF.